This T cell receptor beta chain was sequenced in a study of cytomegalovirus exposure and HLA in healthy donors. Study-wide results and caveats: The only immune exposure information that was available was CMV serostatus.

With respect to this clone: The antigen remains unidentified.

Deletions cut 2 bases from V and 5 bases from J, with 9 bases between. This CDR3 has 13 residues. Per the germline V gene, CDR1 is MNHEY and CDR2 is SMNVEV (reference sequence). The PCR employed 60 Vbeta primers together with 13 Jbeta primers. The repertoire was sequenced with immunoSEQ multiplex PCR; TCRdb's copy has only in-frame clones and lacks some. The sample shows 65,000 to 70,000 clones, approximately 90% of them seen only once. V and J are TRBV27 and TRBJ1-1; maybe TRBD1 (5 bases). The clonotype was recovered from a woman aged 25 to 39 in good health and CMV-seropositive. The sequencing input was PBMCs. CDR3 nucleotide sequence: TGTGCCAGCAGTTTAGGGGGGGGAACTGAAGCTTTCTTT. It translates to CASSLGGGTEAFF.